This T cell receptor (beta chain) was captured by sequencing in a study of T cells in Graves' hyperthyroidism and ophthalmopathy. Regions amplified from RNA transcripts were the TCR beta CDR3 regions. HTBI primers were used for first-round RT-PCR of the TCR CDR3. A single record per CDR3 protein comes from TCRdb applying MiXCR to the multiplex PCR reads. The table includes approximately 350,000 distinct CDR3 sequences, roughly 15% detected once. CDR3 length equals 13 residues. CDR1 is LGHNA and CDR2 is YNFKEQ in the germline V gene. Trimming pared 4 bases from V and 5 bases from J, leaving 12 bases between.

Sequencing was carried out using blood. This receptor was identified in a woman aged 60-70 years with Graves' ophthalmopathy. V is TRBV4-2 and J is TRBJ2-7, with D tentatively TRBD2 (5 bases). CDR3 loop: CASSLTRGNEQYF. CDR3 in DNA: TGTGCCAGCAGCCTTACCCGGGGAAACGAGCAGTACTTC.